The 29 T cell receptor beta chains below come from one sample, sequenced in a study of graft-versus-host responses after intestinal transplantation. The method was immunoSEQ multiplex PCR; TCRdb's version includes in-frame clones alone and lacks a portion of them. The data contain fewer than 25,000 clones, around 85% of them seen just once; the ten biggest clones take up over 0.85%. The sample was PBMCs, taken around 14 months after intestinal transplant. These receptors all come from a human patient who received an intestinal transplant, so some T cells may come from the graft donor.

J is TRBJ2-7 and V is TRBV6-6, with D unresolved. The CDR3 is 14 amino acids. Germline CDR1 is MNHNY and CDR2 is SVGAGI (reference sequence). With 0 bases removed from V and 6 bases from J, the gap between germline ends came to 12 bases. CDR3: CASSYSRFSSEQYF. In nucleotides, the CDR3 is TGTGCCAGCAGTTACTCGAGGTTTAGTAGCGAGCAGTACTTC.

CDR3 nucleotide sequence: TGTGCCAGCAGCGTAGCTGGGACTAGGAGCCAGGAGCAGTTCTTC. This codes for CASSVAGTRSQEQFF. The chain joins TRBV9 to TRBJ2-1, with 8 bases aligning to TRBD2. This CDR3 comprises 15 residues. The V and J ends lost 0 bases and 10 bases, in that order; junction bases with no gene match: 9. From germline, CDR1 is SGDLS and CDR2 YYNGEE.

This sequence joins TRBV28 and TRBJ1-4; no clear D. The germline CDR1 and CDR2 sequences are MDHEN and SYDVKM. CDR3 size: 13 residues. The V gene lost 0 bases and the J gene lost 5 bases, with 4 bases spanning the gap. The chain's CDR3 is CASSLWANEKLFF. In nucleotides, the CDR3 is TGTGCCAGCAGTTTATGGGCGAATGAAAAACTGTTTTTT.

On this clone itself: The junction departs from the called germline gene at one end, perhaps through a read error. The chain links TRBV28 to TRBJ2-1; D gene ambiguous. This CDR3 has 12 residues. Germline V CDR1 and CDR2: MDHEN, SYDVKM. CDR3 coding DNA: TGTGCCAGCAGTCCAACTACGGATCATCGTCTCTTC. Its protein product is CASSPTTDHRLF. The whole variable domain, remainder taken from reference TRBV28 and TRBJ2-1, is DVKVTQSSRYLVKRTGEKVFLECVQDMDHENMFWYRQDPGLGLRLIYFSYDVKMKEKGDIPEGYSVSREKKERFSLILESASTNQTSMYLCASSPTTDHRLFGPGTRLTVL.

CDR3 coding DNA: TGTGCCAGCAGTTTACAGGGAGCGGGCACTGAAGCTTTCTTT. It translates to CASSLQGAGTEAFF. The gene calls are TRBV6-5 and TRBJ1-1, with D tentatively TRBD1 (6 bases). Germline values: CDR1 MNHEY, CDR2 SVGAGI. Trimming removed 4 bases at V and 4 bases at J, with 13 bases between. There are 14 residues in the CDR3.

The V gene is TRBV6-5, the J gene TRBJ1-5; D not certain. Germline CDR1 reads MNHEY; CDR2 reads SVGAGI. V was cut by 8 bases and J by 7 bases, with 15 bases left in between. The CDR3 loop spans 13 amino acids. This CDR3 reads CASDEISPQPQHF. The CDR3, as DNA: TGTGCCAGCGATGAGATTTCCCCCCAGCCCCAGCATTTT.

V is TRBV7-9 and J is TRBJ1-2; 8 bases match TRBD1. The CDR3 spans 15 residues. Germline values: CDR1 SEHNR, CDR2 FQNEAQ (reference sequence). J gave up 6 bases and V 1 base, and 7 bases lay outside the gene matches. CDR3 in amino acids: CASSLVQGAGDGYTF. The CDR3 bases are TGTGCCAGCAGCTTAGTGCAGGGGGCTGGTGATGGCTACACCTTC.

The chain recombines TRBV5-1 with TRBJ1-2; TRBD1 agrees at 9 bases. J was trimmed by 5 bases and V by 2 bases; bases with no gene match: 7. The CDR3 runs to 15 residues. CDR1 is SGHRS and CDR2 is YFSETQ in the germline V gene. CDR3 sequence: CASSLALTGGYGYTF. CDR3 DNA sequence: TGCGCCAGCAGCTTAGCTTTGACAGGGGGATATGGCTACACCTTC.

This chain links TRBV7-2 with TRBJ2-3, with no clear D. Germline values: CDR1 SGHTA, CDR2 FQGNSA. The CDR3 totals 14 residues. The V gene lost 1 base and the J gene lost 0 bases, with 5 bases spanning the gap. CDR3: CASSLEASTDTQYF. CDR3 sequence (DNA): TGTGCCAGCAGCTTAGAAGCTAGCACAGATACGCAGTATTTT.

This chain uses TRBV2 with TRBJ2-7, with D unresolved. V was clipped by 6 bases and J by 2 bases, with 14 bases between them. This CDR3 has 14 residues. CDR1 and CDR2 (germline): SNHLY, FYNNEI. In DNA, the CDR3 is TGTGCCAGCAGGCCGTTTGAGGCAGCCTACGAGCAGTACTTC. Protein product: CASRPFEAAYEQYF.

This clone has a single count. The J gene is TRBJ1-5, the V gene TRBV28; a possible D gene is TRBD1 (5 bases). V lost 3 bases, J lost 7 bases, and 7 bases lay in between. The CDR3 spans 12 residues. Germline values: CDR1 MDHEN, CDR2 SYDVKM. The DNA of the CDR3 is TGTGCCAGCAGTTTGGGGGGGCAGCCCCAGCATTTT. Amino acids: CASSLGGQPQHF.

The gene calls are TRBV11-2 and TRBJ1-1; D not resolved. The V gene lost 2 bases and the J gene lost 6 bases, with 4 bases spanning the gap. This CDR3 region has 11 residues. Per the germline V gene, CDR1 is SGHAT and CDR2 is FQNNGV. The CDR3 reads CASSLLAEAFF. CDR3 DNA sequence: TGTGCCAGCAGCTTACTTGCTGAAGCTTTCTTT. Full variable domain (outside the CDR3, taken from reference TRBV11-2 and TRBJ1-1): EAGVAQSPRYKIIEKRQSVAFWCNPISGHATLYWYQQILGQGPKLLIQFQNNGVVDDSQLPKDRFSAERLKGVDSTLKIQPAKLEDSAVYLCASSLLAEAFFGQGTRLTVV.

V usage is TRBV14 and J usage is TRBJ2-5; no firm D call. V lost 4 bases, J lost 5 bases, and 8 bases lay in between. Germline CDR1 and CDR2: SGHDN and FVKESK. CDR3 length: 12 amino acids. CDR3 sequence: CASSRVGETQYF. CDR3 in DNA: TGTGCCAGCAGCCGTGTAGGGGAGACCCAGTACTTC.

The table lists this clone with a few counts. V usage is TRBV27 and J usage is TRBJ2-7; D gene uncertain. Germline V lookup: CDR1 MNHEY, CDR2 SMNVEV (reference sequence). The V and J ends lost 0 bases and 3 bases respectively, with 9 bases between them. The CDR3 contains 14 residues. DNA for the CDR3: TGTGCCAGCAGTTTATCGGACCGCTACTACGAGCAGTACTTC. Translated: CASSLSDRYYEQYF.

The chain uses TRBV30 and TRBJ1-3; possibly TRBD1 for D (5 bases). CDR1 is GTSNPN and CDR2 is SVGIG in the germline V gene (reference sequence). V lost 1 base and J 4 bases, leaving 17 bases between the germline ends. The CDR3 consists of 16 residues. CDR3 DNA: TGTGCCTGGAGTGGCCGGATGCAGGGAGGAGGAAACACCATATATTTT. Translation: CAWSGRMQGGGNTIYF. The variable domain in full, completed from reference TRBV30 and TRBJ1-3, reads SQTIHQWPATLVQPVGSPLSLECTVEGTSNPNLYWYRQAAGRGLQLLFYSVGIGQISSEVPQNLSASRPQDRQFILSSKKLLLSDSGFYLCAWSGRMQGGGNTIYFGEGSWLTVV.

The chain employs TRBV6-6 and TRBJ2-5; weak D call: TRBD2 (6 bases). V gave up 1 base and J gave up 3 bases, with 9 bases separating them. Germline assignment: CDR1 MNHNY and CDR2 SVGAGI (reference sequence). The CDR3 spans 14 residues. In nucleotides, the CDR3 is TGTGCCAGCAGTTACTGGGACTGGAAAGAGACCCAGTACTTC. This codes for CASSYWDWKETQYF.

The chain joins TRBV5-1 to TRBJ1-2; D gene uncertain. The CDR3 totals 15 residues. Trimming removed 1 base from V and 0 bases from J, with 10 bases in between. CDR1 is SGHRS, CDR2 YFSETQ, per germline. The CDR3 DNA reads as TGCGCCAGCAGCTTGAGGGCAGGCACTAACTATGGCTACACCTTC. It specifies CASSLRAGTNYGYTF. Full variable domain (outside the CDR3, taken from reference TRBV5-1 and TRBJ1-2): KAGVTQTPRYLIKTRGQQVTLSCSPISGHRSVSWYQQTPGQGLQFLFEYFSETQRNKGNFPGRFSGRQFSNSRSEMNVSTLELGDSALYLCASSLRAGTNYGYTFGSGTRLTVV.

The V gene is TRBV27, the J gene TRBJ2-1; 13 bases match TRBD2. The J segment lost 1 base and the V segment lost 4 bases, leaving 7 bases of the junction unmatched. Germline CDR1 MNHEY, CDR2 SMNVEV (reference sequence). The CDR3 covers 18 residues. The CDR3 DNA follows: TGTGCCAGCAGTTCAAGGACTAGCGGGAGTGTGTCCTACAATGAGCAGTTCTTC. Its translation is CASSSRTSGSVSYNEQFF.

The chain is built from TRBV6-1 and TRBJ2-5, with D hard to call. The V gene lost 2 bases and the J gene lost 3 bases, with 7 bases spanning the gap. Germline V lookup: CDR1 MNHNS, CDR2 SASEGT. The CDR3 spans 13 residues. DNA of the CDR3: TGTGCCAGCAGTGAAATTAGGGAAGAGACCCAGTACTTC. Protein sequence: CASSEIREETQYF.

J is TRBJ1-5 and V is TRBV11-2, with D perhaps TRBD1 (5 bases). Per the germline V gene, CDR1 is SGHAT and CDR2 is FQNNGV. CDR3 length: 17 residues. V shed 0 bases and J shed 3 bases, with 15 bases lying between them. The DNA of the CDR3 is TGTGCCAGCAGCTTAGACCCCACCCCAGGGTCCAATCAGCCCCAGCATTTT. It is translated as CASSLDPTPGSNQPQHF.

The rearrangement links TRBV6-5 to TRBJ2-4; no clear D gene. Germline-derived CDR1 and CDR2 are MNHEY and SVGAGI. The CDR3 sequence is 16 residues long. Deletions cut 2 bases from V and 1 base from J, with 12 bases between. The CDR3 protein is CASSYEYSAAKNIQYF. The CDR3 region has the DNA TGTGCCAGCAGTTACGAGTACAGCGCGGCCAAAAACATTCAGTACTTC.

The chain employs TRBV9 and TRBJ1-1; TRBD1 is a possible D gene (5 bases). Trimming left V 0 bases short and J 5 bases short, with 14 bases between. Germline CDR1 is SGDLS and CDR2 is YYNGEE. This CDR3 region has 15 residues. The CDR3 loop reads CASSVVQGAGTEAFF. The CDR3 nucleotides read TGTGCCAGCAGCGTAGTTCAGGGCGCAGGGACTGAAGCTTTCTTT.

This clone occurred once. This sequence joins TRBV14 and TRBJ2-1; TRBD1 might be the D (5 bases). Germline V gives CDR1 SGHDN, CDR2 FVKESK. V was shortened by 1 base and J by 5 bases, with 12 bases between the two germline ends. This CDR3 contains 15 residues. The CDR3 region is CASSQGFRADNEQFF. Written as DNA, the CDR3 is TGTGCCAGCAGCCAAGGATTCAGGGCGGACAATGAGCAGTTCTTC.

The sample holds one count of this clone. This chain joins TRBV4-2 and TRBJ2-4; TRBD2 matches 11 bases. Germline CDR1 LGHNA, CDR2 YNFKEQ. Trimming cost V 4 bases and J 3 bases; bases outside gene matches: 14. The CDR3 runs 19 residues. The CDR3 spells CASSPAGTSGAVGKNIQYF. Here the CDR3 DNA reads TGTGCCAGCAGCCCGGCGGGGACTAGCGGAGCCGTGGGCAAAAACATTCAGTACTTC.

Points on this clone: This same CDR3 is encoded by further DNA sequences in the sample. J is TRBJ2-1 and V is TRBV6-1, with D perhaps matching TRBD1 (5 bases). Germline CDR1 MNHNS, CDR2 SASEGT. Trimming cost V 7 bases and J 0 bases, with 13 bases left between them. The CDR3 loop spans 15 amino acids. In DNA form, the CDR3 reads TGTGCCAGCACCCGCAGGGCGCCCTCCTACAATGAGCAGTTCTTC. Residues: CASTRRAPSYNEQFF.

The chain uses TRBV19 and TRBJ2-2; D call uncertain. V was trimmed by 7 bases and J by 0 bases, leaving 9 bases between them. There are 14 residues in the CDR3. Germline V gene lookup returns CDR1 LNHDA and CDR2 SQIVND (reference sequence). The CDR3 loop reads CASNRQTNTGELFF. CDR3 sequence (DNA): TGTGCCAGTAATAGGCAAACGAACACCGGGGAGCTGTTTTTT.

The DNA of the CDR3 is TGCGCCAGCTCGCTTGGCGCAGGGGATGGCTACACCTTC. Translating it yields CASSLGAGDGYTF. The chain links TRBV4-1 to TRBJ1-2, with a possible D match to TRBD1 (6 bases). Per germline, CDR1 MGHRA and CDR2 YSYEKL. Trimming stripped 8 bases from V and 6 bases from J, with 16 bases between. The CDR3 totals 13 residues.

The rearrangement joins TRBV27 to TRBJ1-2; D ambiguous. CDR3 length equals 14 residues. The germline V and J ends were trimmed by 6 bases and 4 bases, with 15 bases remaining between them. In germline, CDR1 is MNHEY, CDR2 SMNVEV (reference sequence). Here the CDR3 DNA reads TGTGCCAGCAGCCTAAGGGCAGGCCCCTATGGCTACACCTTC. Translating it yields CASSLRAGPYGYTF.

This clone was detected a few times. This sequence joins TRBV30 and TRBJ2-3; 12 positions agree with TRBD2. CDR3 size: 15 residues. Unmatched junction bases numbered 8, after V lost 2 bases and J lost 8 bases. Germline assignment: CDR1 GTSNPN and CDR2 SVGIG (reference sequence). The CDR3 protein is CAWSPGLAGGGTQYF. In DNA, the CDR3 is TGTGCCTGGAGTCCCGGCCTAGCGGGAGGGGGTACGCAGTATTTT. The full variable domain, rest sourced from reference TRBV30 and TRBJ2-3, is SQTIHQWPATLVQPVGSPLSLECTVEGTSNPNLYWYRQAAGRGLQLLFYSVGIGQISSEVPQNLSASRPQDRQFILSSKKLLLSDSGFYLCAWSPGLAGGGTQYFGPGTRLTVL.